Below, 18 T cell receptor beta chains from the same sample are listed, as sequenced in a study of CD8+CD57+ T cells in acquired aplastic anemia. Profiling of TCR beta VDJ combinations and CDR3 sequences used genomic DNA as template. TCRdb processed the reads anew with MiXCR; each CDR3 protein has one entry. The sample lists fewer than 70,000 distinct CDR3 sequences, almost 55% seen once, with about 8.5% in the top ten. The sample taken for sequencing was sorted CD4+, CD8+, or CD8+CD57+ T cells (not recorded which) from PBMCs. The receptors stem from a human donor in good health, serving as a control.

Ten or more counts support this clonotype. The chain is built from TRBV11-2 and TRBJ2-7; D unclear. CDR1 is SGHAT and CDR2 is FQNNGV in the germline V gene. The V gene lost 10 bases and the J gene lost 0 bases, with 19 bases spanning the gap. CDR3 length: 15 amino acids. CDR3 loop: CATTPRGRGSYEQYF. The CDR3 DNA sequence: TGTGCCACCACCCCTCGCGGTAGAGGCTCCTACGAGCAGTACTTC.

This clonotype was counted once. The chain combines TRBV7-9 with TRBJ2-1; D call uncertain. The V gene lost 5 bases and the J gene lost 8 bases, with 10 bases spanning the gap. The V gene's germline CDR1 is SEHNR and CDR2 FQNEAQ (reference sequence). The CDR3 runs 12 residues. As DNA, the CDR3 is TGTGCCAGCAGCCCGCTTCCCTATGAGCAGTTCTTC. Translation gives CASSPLPYEQFF.

V gene TRBV6-1 combines with J gene TRBJ1-1; unclear D gene. CDR3 length: 13 residues. CDR1 is MNHNS, CDR2 SASEGT, per germline. The ends were cut back, 2 bases at V and 3 bases at J, with 7 bases in the middle. CDR3 bases: TGTGCCAGCAGTGAATCTCCGGACACTGAAGCTTTCTTT. The encoded protein is CASSESPDTEAFF.

This sequence joins TRBV29-1 and TRBJ1-2; D is possibly TRBD1 (5 bases). The germline gives CDR1 SQVTM, CDR2 ANQGSEA. Trimming took off 7 bases at V and 3 bases at J, with 18 bases between the two ends. CDR3 length: 14 residues. The CDR3 loop is CSAFPTQGDYGYTF. The CDR3 bases are TGCAGCGCTTTTCCGACTCAAGGGGACTATGGCTACACCTTC.

This clonotype was recorded once. V gene TRBV2 combines with J gene TRBJ2-5; TRBD1 matches at 7 bases. V lost 4 bases to trimming and J lost 5 bases; unmatched junction nucleotides: 10. The CDR3 contains 15 residues. From germline, CDR1 is SNHLY and CDR2 FYNNEI. The CDR3, as DNA: TGTGCCAGCAGTGTGACAGGGCCCGGCACGGAGACCCAGTACTTC. It codes for CASSVTGPGTETQYF.

This clonotype was recorded many times. This chain joins TRBV29-1 and TRBJ1-1; D unclear. The V gene lost 7 bases and the J gene lost 0 bases, with 3 bases spanning the gap. This CDR3 is built from 10 residues. Germline CDR1 reads SQVTM; CDR2 reads ANQGSEA. CDR3 residues: CSGLNTEAFF. The CDR3 DNA sequence: TGCAGCGGCCTGAACACTGAAGCTTTCTTT. The full variable domain, its missing parts supplied by reference TRBV29-1 and TRBJ1-1, is SAVISQKPSRDICQRGTSLTIQCQVDSQVTMMFWYRQQPGQSLTLIATANQGSEATYESGFVIDKFPISRPNLTFSTLTVSNMSPEDSSIYLCSGLNTEAFFGQGTRLTVV.

This clonotype was seen at least ten times. This chain joins TRBV6-1 and TRBJ2-1; 13 positions match TRBD2. Germline values: CDR1 MNHNS, CDR2 SASEGT. This CDR3 contains 15 residues. The junction had 2 bases not matched to a gene; V was cut back by 4 bases and J by 5 bases. The CDR3, as DNA: TGTGCCAGCAGTGGACTAGCGGGGGGCCACAATGAGCAGTTCTTC. It is translated as CASSGLAGGHNEQFF.

A remark on this clonotype: At one end, the junction sequence differs from germline, possibly due to a read error. This chain joins TRBV5-4 and TRBJ2-1, with D perhaps TRBD2 (6 bases). CDR1 SGHNT and CDR2 YYREEE come from the germline V gene (reference sequence). This CDR3 is built from 13 residues. CDR3 bases: TGTACCAGCAGCTTGAACGGGGGTAATGAGCAGTTCTTC. Translation gives CTSSLNGGNEQFF. Variable domain in full (rest from reference TRBV5-4 and TRBJ2-1): ETGVTQSPTHLIKTRGQQVTLRCSSQSGHNTVSWYQQALGQGPQFIFQYYREEENGRGNFPPRFSGLQFPNYSSELNVNALELDDSALYLCTSSLNGGNEQFFGPGTRLTVL.

The chain uses TRBV11-2 and TRBJ2-3, with 12 bases lining up with TRBD1. The germline gives CDR1 SGHAT, CDR2 FQNNGV. The CDR3 spans 16 residues. V lost 5 bases to trimming and J lost 5 bases; unmatched junction nucleotides: 8. The CDR3 reads CASSGTGTGGVDTQYF. The CDR3 DNA is TGTGCCAGCAGCGGAACCGGGACAGGGGGCGTAGATACGCAGTATTTT.

The rearrangement uses TRBV5-5 and TRBJ2-7; weak D call: TRBD1 (5 bases). Between the trimmed V and J ends, which lost 4 bases and 4 bases, there was a span of 18 bases. The germline V gene encodes CDR1 SGHKS and CDR2 YYEKEE (reference sequence). The CDR3 is made up of 15 amino acids. Here the CDR3 DNA reads TGTGCCAGCAGCCTCGGTCTGACAGAGGAGTACGAGCAGTACTTC. Its protein is CASSLGLTEEYEQYF.

V usage is TRBV20-1 and J usage is TRBJ2-5, with TRBD2 matching 14 bases. Germline V gene lookup returns CDR1 DFQATT and CDR2 SNEGSKA (reference sequence). With 2 bases clipped from V and 7 bases from J, the junction kept 9 bases outside the gene matches. There are 16 residues in the CDR3. The CDR3 sequence is CSARSPFGLAGGTQYF. The CDR3 nucleotides are TGCAGTGCTAGAAGTCCTTTTGGACTAGCGGGGGGGACCCAGTACTTC.

The chain uses TRBV6-4 and TRBJ1-2; no clear D. The CDR3 extends over 15 amino acids. V was pared by 0 bases and J by 2 bases, with 10 bases between. Germline CDR1 is MRHNA and CDR2 is SNTAGT. CDR3 region: CASSDSKAGNYGYTF. CDR3 in DNA: TGTGCCAGCAGTGACTCGAAGGCAGGCAACTATGGCTACACCTTC.

This sequence joins TRBV10-3 and TRBJ2-1; D possibly corresponds to TRBD1 (7 bases). The CDR3 extends over 15 amino acids. CDR1 ENHRY and CDR2 SYGVKD come from the germline V gene. V shed 7 bases and J shed 8 bases, with 21 bases lying between them. CDR3 region: CAIKANRGGNDEQFF. DNA of the CDR3: TGTGCCATCAAAGCGAACAGGGGAGGTAACGATGAGCAGTTCTTC.

The chain has TRBV4-3 and TRBJ2-5; perhaps D is TRBD1 or TRBD2 (5 bases each). The CDR3 has 16 amino acids. V gave up 1 base and J gave up 6 bases, with 18 bases separating them. Germline V gene lookup returns CDR1 LGHNA and CDR2 YSLEER. CDR3 nucleotide sequence: TGCGCCAGCAGCCAAGTAGGCAGGGAGTCAGGGAAGACCCAGTACTTC. Translated, it gives CASSQVGRESGKTQYF.

This clonotype is judged medium-sized (0.01 to 0.1%). CDR3 region: CASTFETDTQYF. CDR3 nucleotide sequence: TGTGCCAGCACGTTTGAGACAGATACGCAGTATTTT. V is TRBV2 and J is TRBJ2-3; D not certain. The V gene's germline CDR1 is SNHLY and CDR2 FYNNEI. The CDR3 runs 12 residues. Trimming shortened V by 7 bases and J by 3 bases, and 8 bases separated the two germline ends. Drawing the rest from reference TRBV2 and TRBJ2-3, the complete variable domain is EPEVTQTPSHQVTQMGQEVILRCVPISNHLYFYWYRQILGQKVEFLVSFYNNEISEKSEIFDDQFSVERPDGSNFTLKIRSTKLEDSAMYFCASTFETDTQYFGPGTRLTVL.

Comment on this clonotype: This may arise from a read error, as a much more abundant clone is one base away. The chain joins TRBV13 to TRBJ2-1; perhaps TRBD1 as D (6 bases). CDR3 length: 15 residues. CDR1 is PRHDT, CDR2 FYEKMQ, per germline (reference sequence). CDR3 coding DNA: TGTGCCAGCGGCTTAGGGGGAAGCTCCTACAATGAGCAGTTCTTC. Its protein is CASGLGGSSYNEQFF.

This clonotype occurred many times. The chain is built from TRBV19 and TRBJ2-7; the match to TRBD2 covers 9 bases. The trim removed 3 bases at V and 3 bases at J, leaving 6 bases unmatched. The CDR3 contains 15 residues. CDR1 and CDR2 from the germline V gene are LNHDA and SQIVND (reference sequence). This chain's CDR3 is CASSISLAGIYEQYF. The CDR3 DNA follows: TGTGCCAGTAGTATCTCCCTAGCGGGAATCTACGAGCAGTACTTC.

In this sample, this clonotype turned up many times. The rearrangement joins TRBV7-6 to TRBJ2-1; a weak D match, TRBD1 (7 bases). The V gene's germline CDR1 is SGHVS and CDR2 FNYEAQ. V lost 5 bases to trimming and J lost 1 base, with 15 bases between them. The CDR3 extends over 16 amino acids. The CDR3 protein is CASSPGGRGSYNEQFF. Here the CDR3 DNA reads TGTGCCAGCAGCCCAGGGGGGCGGGGATCCTACAATGAGCAGTTCTTC.